This entry describes one TCR beta chain. The CDR3 is made up of 14 amino acids. The V end was cut by 3 bases, the J end by 3 bases, with 11 bases between. Germline CDR1 SGHVS, CDR2 FQNEAQ. The data stem from a study of blood T cells in healthy people across ages. It was with a sample-barcoded 5' primer and a J-beta primer mix that a second PCR of roughly 6 to 12 cycles was run. A 12-random-nucleotide template-switch adaptor tagged each cDNA molecule. TCRdb called the 5' RACE reads again in MiXCR, with one record for every CDR3 protein. The sample yields around 1,000,000 distinct CDR3 sequences, less than 25% seen once. Another study also made use of these data, one on T cells of mothers and their children. That source notes: Biologically related mothers and children overlapped slightly more than unrelated pairs, a non-significant difference.

Material for sequencing was blood. The receptor comes from a girl aged 2-15 years in good health. This sequence joins TRBV7-8 and TRBJ2-5; possibly TRBD1 for D (6 bases). CDR3 residues: CASSLNRAEETQYF. The CDR3 DNA reads as TGTGCCAGCAGCTTGAACAGGGCAGAAGAGACCCAGTACTTC.